The 32 T cell receptor beta chains in this list originate from one sample, sequenced in a study of blood T cell repertoires in COVID-19. Using immunoSEQ multiplex PCR, the repertoire was profiled, and TCRdb retains in-frame clones only, with some absent. The table has around 100,000 clones, approximately 90% seen once. The sample consisted of peripheral blood. Receptors were obtained from a middle-aged man with active COVID-19.

The chain carries TRBV12-3 or TRBV12-4 and TRBJ2-3; 10 nucleotides match TRBD1. The CDR3 runs to 13 residues. V shed 6 bases, J shed 3 bases, and the junction held 0 bases outside the gene matches. CDR3 nucleotide sequence: TGTGCCAGCAGGGACAGGGGGACAGATACGCAGTATTTT. This codes for CASRDRGTDTQYF.

This chain uses TRBV9 with TRBJ1-2; 9 nucleotides agree with TRBD1. The CDR3 has 16 residues. Germline CDR1 is SGDLS and CDR2 is YYNGEE. The V segment lost 3 bases and the J segment 5 bases; nucleotides outside the gene matches: 11. The CDR3 bases are TGTGCCAGCAGCGCTCTTGGGGGACAGGGTATTTATGGCTACACCTTC. This gives the protein CASSALGGQGIYGYTF. The variable domain in full, with the rest retrieved from reference TRBV9 and TRBJ1-2, is DSGVTQTPKHLITATGQRVTLRCSPRSGDLSVYWYQQSLDQGLQFLIQYYNGEERAKGNILERFSAQQFPDLHSELNLSSLELGDSALYFCASSALGGQGIYGYTFGSGTRLTVV.

This chain connects TRBV7-8 to TRBJ1-2; no reliable D call. V lost 1 base, J lost 4 bases, and 10 bases lay in between. This CDR3 is built from 14 residues. Germline V lookup: CDR1 SGHVS, CDR2 FQNEAQ. For the CDR3, the DNA is TGTGCCAGCAGCTTAGAGGCGGCCCCCTATGGCTACACCTTC. It codes for CASSLEAAPYGYTF.

V and J are TRBV29-1 and TRBJ1-5; possibly TRBD1 for D (5 bases). Trimming took off 7 bases at V and 0 bases at J, with 10 bases between the two ends. Germline V gene data show CDR1 as SQVTM and CDR2 as ANQGSEA. There are 13 residues in the CDR3. In nucleotides, the CDR3 is TGCAGCGCCAGGGAAAATAGCAATCAGCCCCAGCATTTT. Encoded protein: CSARENSNQPQHF.

V and J are TRBV6-5 and TRBJ2-3; TRBD2 matches at 13 bases. Germline V lookup: CDR1 MNHEY, CDR2 SVGAGI. The CDR3 has 15 residues. V gave up 6 bases and J gave up 4 bases; unmatched junction bases: 4. The CDR3 reads CASSQLAGGPDTQYF. The CDR3 DNA reads TGTGCCAGCAGCCAACTAGCGGGGGGGCCAGATACGCAGTATTTT.

The CDR3 sequence: CATQGTGGPGELFF. The DNA of the CDR3 is TGTGCCACCCAAGGGACAGGGGGCCCCGGGGAGCTGTTTTTT. The chain is built from TRBV24-1 and TRBJ2-2; 12 bases agree with TRBD1. Unmatched junction bases numbered 4, after V lost 9 bases and J lost 6 bases. Germline V gene sequence: CDR1 KGHDR, CDR2 SFDVKD. The CDR3 sequence is 14 residues long.

The gene calls are TRBV27 and TRBJ2-7, with unresolved D. This CDR3 spans 14 amino acids. V gave up 5 bases and J gave up 2 bases, with 13 bases separating them. Looked up from germline, CDR1 is MNHEY and CDR2 is SMNVEV (reference sequence). The CDR3 nucleotides read TGTGCCAGCAGTCCGACCCGAGGAACCTACGAGCAGTACTTC. It encodes CASSPTRGTYEQYF.

J is TRBJ1-4 and V is TRBV4-1; possible D gene TRBD1, 5 bases. V was pared by 0 bases and J by 1 base, with 12 bases between. This CDR3 comprises 17 residues. CDR1 MGHRA and CDR2 YSYEKL come from the germline V gene. The CDR3 loop is CASSQDPAGLTNEKLFF. The DNA for the CDR3 is TGCGCCAGCAGCCAAGATCCGGCGGGGCTAACTAATGAAAAACTGTTTTTT.

The genes are TRBV11-2 and TRBJ2-7, with D tentatively TRBD2 (6 bases). The CDR3 is 13 amino acids. Germline assignment: CDR1 SGHAT and CDR2 FQNNGV. Trimming removed 2 bases from V and 5 bases from J, with 10 bases in between. CDR3 sequence (DNA): TGTGCCAGCAGCTTACCCGGGAGCCACGAGCAGTACGTC. It yields the protein CASSLPGSHEQYV.

V usage is TRBV3-1 (or the pseudogene TRBV3-2) and J usage is TRBJ2-3; maybe TRBD1 (6 bases). Germline V gives CDR1 LGHDT, CDR2 YNNKEL (reference sequence). This CDR3 has 13 residues. The germline V and J ends were trimmed by 1 base and 8 bases, with 10 bases remaining between them. This CDR3 is CASSQGGPGTQYF. CDR3 bases: TGTGCCAGCAGCCAAGGGGGGCCGGGTACGCAGTATTTT.

V is TRBV5-4 and J is TRBJ2-2, with D tentatively TRBD2 (6 bases). V was clipped by 4 bases and J by 4 bases, with 17 bases between them. Germline loops: CDR1 SGHNT, CDR2 YYREEE (reference sequence). This CDR3 contains 16 residues. The CDR3 loop is CASSPEKQRVTGELFF. Written as DNA, the CDR3 is TGTGCCAGCAGCCCCGAGAAACAGCGGGTCACCGGGGAGCTGTTTTTT.

This chain joins TRBV19 and TRBJ1-6; tentatively, D is TRBD1 (6 bases). CDR1 and CDR2 (germline): LNHDA, SQIVND (reference sequence). This CDR3 has 13 amino acids. Deletions cut 4 bases from V and 19 bases from J, with 20 bases between. CDR3 sequence: CASSKSGTPRMHF. The CDR3 DNA is TGTGCCAGTAGTAAGTCGGGGACACCTCGCATGCACTTT.

The rearrangement uses TRBV10-3 and TRBJ2-1; maybe TRBD2 (6 bases). V was trimmed by 0 bases and J by 5 bases, leaving 17 bases between them. Germline V gene sequence: CDR1 ENHRY, CDR2 SYGVKD. The CDR3 is 17 residues long. CDR3 loop: CAISESVSAGGDNEQFF. CDR3 DNA sequence: TGTGCCATCAGTGAGTCGGTTTCAGCGGGTGGGGACAATGAGCAGTTCTTC.

CDR3 sequence: CASSYGTSGIEQYV. The CDR3 bases are TGTGCCAGCAGTTACGGGACTAGCGGGATCGAGCAGTACGTC. The gene calls are TRBV6-2 or TRBV6-3 and TRBJ2-7, with 13 bases fitting TRBD2. The CDR3 loop spans 14 amino acids. V lost 2 bases and J lost 6; bases outside the gene matches: 1. The germline V gene encodes CDR1 MNHEY and CDR2 SVGEGT.

The chain joins TRBV7-2 to TRBJ1-3; possible D gene TRBD1, 5 bases. Germline V gives CDR1 SGHTA, CDR2 FQGNSA. Trimming stripped 4 bases from V and 3 bases from J, with 16 bases between. The CDR3 extends over 16 amino acids. DNA for the CDR3: TGTGCCAGCAGCTCCCAGGGAATGGGGTATGGAAACACCATATATTTT. The encoded protein is CASSSQGMGYGNTIYF.

This chain uses TRBV6-5 with TRBJ2-1, with D possibly matching TRBD1 (5 bases). Trimming took off 6 bases at V and 5 bases at J, with 17 bases between the two ends. Germline values: CDR1 MNHEY, CDR2 SVGAGI. This CDR3 contains 15 residues. The CDR3 bases are TGTGCCAGCAGCCCCATAACCCAGGGAAACAATGAGCAGTTCTTC. Translation: CASSPITQGNNEQFF.

This clone is a singleton in its sample. The V and J genes are TRBV6-5 and TRBJ1-5; 7 bases map to TRBD1. V shed 8 bases, J shed 6 bases, and the junction held 10 bases outside the gene matches. CDR1 is MNHEY, CDR2 SVGAGI, per germline. The CDR3 covers 14 residues. In DNA form, the CDR3 reads TGTGCCAGCGATGCCAGGGGGTATGGTCAGCCCCAGCATTTT. The encoded protein is CASDARGYGQPQHF.

This clone was recorded once. The chain recombines TRBV6-1 with TRBJ2-7; 14 positions agree with TRBD2. This CDR3 has 18 residues. Germline loops: CDR1 MNHNS, CDR2 SASEGT. Unmatched junction bases numbered 7, after V lost 3 bases and J lost 0 bases. CDR3 region: CASSDPGLAGDHSYEQYV. The CDR3 DNA follows: TGTGCCAGCAGTGATCCGGGACTAGCGGGAGACCACTCCTACGAGCAGTACGTC.

This clone showed up just once. The gene calls are TRBV6-2 or TRBV6-3 and TRBJ2-1; 12 nucleotides line up with TRBD2. Germline V gives CDR1 MNHEY, CDR2 SVGEGT. Unmatched junction bases numbered 13, after V lost 2 bases and J lost 8 bases. CDR3 length: 18 amino acids. CDR3 nucleotide sequence: TGTGCCAGCAGTTACGCCCCCCTGACTAGCGGGAGTAGGGATGAGCAGTTCTTC. It translates to CASSYAPLTSGSRDEQFF.

The chain joins TRBV10-1 to TRBJ1-1; 7 bases are shared with TRBD1. Trimming at V came to 6 bases and at J to 1 base, leaving 8 bases not matched to a gene. The CDR3 spans 15 residues. Germline loops: CDR1 WNHNN, CDR2 SYGVQD (reference sequence). The DNA of the CDR3 is TGCGCCAGCAGATCACAGGGGTCGGCGAACACTGAAGCTTTCTTT. The encoded protein is CASRSQGSANTEAFF.

This clone was recorded only once. Other DNA sequences in the sample encode the same CDR3. V usage is TRBV6-5 and J usage is TRBJ1-1; TRBD1 matches at 7 bases. V lost 4 bases and J lost 1; bases outside the gene matches: 3. The CDR3 runs 14 residues. The germline V gene encodes CDR1 MNHEY and CDR2 SVGAGI. DNA for the CDR3: TGTGCCAGCAGTTCGACAGGGCGGAACACTGAAGCTTTCTTT. It yields the protein CASSSTGRNTEAFF.

The chain couples TRBV29-1 to TRBJ2-6; 11 bases align to TRBD2. CDR3 size: 16 residues. Germline V CDR1 and CDR2: SQVTM, ANQGSEA. The trim removed 7 bases at V and 0 bases at J, leaving 5 bases unmatched. The CDR3: CSGVLAGDSGANVLTF. The CDR3 nucleotides are TGCAGCGGAGTACTAGCGGGGGACTCTGGGGCCAACGTCCTGACTTTC.

The J gene is TRBJ1-4, the V gene TRBV7-8; 11 bases agree with TRBD1. This CDR3 has 18 residues. V lost 5 bases to trimming and J lost 1 base; unmatched junction nucleotides: 9. In germline, CDR1 is SGHVS, CDR2 FQNEAQ. CDR3 in DNA: TGTGCCAGCAGCCCGAGGACAGGGGGCATGCTAACTAATGAAAAACTGTTTTTT. It specifies CASSPRTGGMLTNEKLFF.

The chain uses TRBV7-9 and TRBJ2-3; 10 bases are a match to TRBD2. The V segment lost 5 bases and the J segment 5 bases; nucleotides outside the gene matches: 7. The CDR3 covers 15 residues. The V gene's germline CDR1 is SEHNR and CDR2 FQNEAQ (reference sequence). CDR3 bases: TGTGCCAGCAGCCCCCTCCTAGCGGGAGAAGATACGCAGTATTTT. The encoded protein is CASSPLLAGEDTQYF. The whole variable domain, remainder taken from reference TRBV7-9 and TRBJ2-3, is DTGVSQNPRHKITKRGQNVTFRCDPISEHNRLYWYRQTLGQGPEFLTYFQNEAQLEKSRLLSDRFSAERPKGSFSTLEIQRTEQGDSAMYLCASSPLLAGEDTQYFGPGTRLTVL.

This sequence joins TRBV11-2 and TRBJ1-5; D is perhaps TRBD1 (5 bases). CDR3 size: 17 residues. V shed 3 bases and J shed 0 bases, with 15 bases lying between them. Germline V gene lookup returns CDR1 SGHAT and CDR2 FQNNGV. DNA for the CDR3: TGTGCCAGCAGCTTGGGACTAGGAAGATATAGCAATCAGCCCCAGCATTTT. Residues: CASSLGLGRYSNQPQHF.

The CDR3 loop reads CATSDTTRTDTQYF. In nucleotides, the CDR3 is TGTGCCACCAGTGATACGACTCGCACAGATACGCAGTATTTT. The chain couples TRBV24-1 to TRBJ2-3; D is unresolved. With 3 bases removed from V and 1 base from J, the gap between germline ends came to 7 bases. CDR1 is KGHDR, CDR2 SFDVKD, per germline. The CDR3 extends over 14 amino acids.

This clone was found a few times. V is TRBV2 and J is TRBJ2-2, with D possibly matching TRBD1 (5 bases). V lost 4 bases, J lost 2 bases, and 11 bases lay in between. Looked up from germline, CDR1 is SNHLY and CDR2 is FYNNEI. The CDR3 sequence is 15 residues long. The CDR3 bases are TGTGCCAGCAGTGGGACACTTAGAAACACCGGGGAGCTGTTTTTT. It codes for CASSGTLRNTGELFF.

The rearrangement links TRBV29-1 to TRBJ2-3, with 12 bases that match TRBD1. The CDR3 loop spans 14 amino acids. CDR1 SQVTM and CDR2 ANQGSEA come from the germline V gene. V lost 6 bases, J lost 3 bases, and 4 bases stayed unmatched. This chain's CDR3 is CSVRDRGPTDTQYF. The DNA for the CDR3 is TGCAGCGTGAGGGACAGGGGGCCGACAGATACGCAGTATTTT.

This clone was seen more than once but under ten times. The chain is built from TRBV2 and TRBJ2-5; 7 positions agree with TRBD1. This CDR3 has 15 residues. With 8 bases clipped from V and 2 bases from J, the junction kept 11 bases outside the gene matches. Germline lookup yields CDR1 SNHLY and CDR2 FYNNEI. CDR3 sequence reads: CASGGQSGGQETQYF. The CDR3 DNA reads as TGTGCCAGCGGCGGACAGTCAGGGGGACAAGAGACCCAGTACTTC.

The V and J genes are TRBV5-1 and TRBJ2-3; D gene uncertain. The CDR3 length is 13 residues. Germline V gives CDR1 SGHRS, CDR2 YFSETQ. With 4 bases removed from V and 2 bases from J, the gap between germline ends came to 8 bases. CDR3 coding DNA: TGCGCCAGCAGCATTGGCAACACAGATACGCAGTATTTT. As protein: CASSIGNTDTQYF.

This clone was observed a handful of times. The V gene is TRBV2, the J gene TRBJ2-5; 8 positions agree with TRBD2. CDR1 and CDR2 (germline): SNHLY, FYNNEI. The CDR3 spans 15 residues. J lost 5 bases, V lost 6 bases, and 11 bases had no gene match. DNA for the CDR3: TGTGCCAGCAGCCGCGGGGGGCTGGGGATGGAGACCCAGTACTTC. Its protein product is CASSRGGLGMETQYF.

The chain carries TRBV3-1 (or the pseudogene TRBV3-2) and TRBJ2-2; D not certain. This CDR3 is 16 amino acids long. Between the trimmed V and J ends, which lost 4 bases and 3 bases, there was a span of 15 bases. CDR1 and CDR2 from the germline V gene are LGHDT and YNNKEL (reference sequence). This chain's CDR3 is CASSLLLAVHTGELFF. CDR3 DNA sequence: TGTGCCAGCAGCCTCCTTCTGGCGGTGCACACCGGGGAGCTGTTTTTT.